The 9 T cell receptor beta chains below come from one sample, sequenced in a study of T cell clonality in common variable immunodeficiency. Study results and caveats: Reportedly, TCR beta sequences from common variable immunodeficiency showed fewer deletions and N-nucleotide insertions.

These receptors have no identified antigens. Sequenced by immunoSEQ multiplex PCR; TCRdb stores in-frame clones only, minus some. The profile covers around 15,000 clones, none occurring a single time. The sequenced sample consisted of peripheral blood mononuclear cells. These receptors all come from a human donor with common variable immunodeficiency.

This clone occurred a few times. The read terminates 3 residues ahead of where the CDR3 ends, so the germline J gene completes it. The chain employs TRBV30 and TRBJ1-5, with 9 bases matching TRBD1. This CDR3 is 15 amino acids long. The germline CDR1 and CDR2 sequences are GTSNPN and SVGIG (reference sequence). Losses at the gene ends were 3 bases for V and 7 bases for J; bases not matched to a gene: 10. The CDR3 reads CAWSPTGGVGQPQHF. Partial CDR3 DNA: TGTGCCTGGAGCCCTACAGGGGGCGTAGGACAGCCC.

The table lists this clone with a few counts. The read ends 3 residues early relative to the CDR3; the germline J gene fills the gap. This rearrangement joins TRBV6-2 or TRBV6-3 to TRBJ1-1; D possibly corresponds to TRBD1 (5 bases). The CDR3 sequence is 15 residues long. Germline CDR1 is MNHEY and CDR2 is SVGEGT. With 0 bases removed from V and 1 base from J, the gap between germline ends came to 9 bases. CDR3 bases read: TGTGCCAGCAGTTACTCGGGGCATAAGAACACTGAA. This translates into CASSYSGHKNTE. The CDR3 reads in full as CASSYSGHKNTEAFF.

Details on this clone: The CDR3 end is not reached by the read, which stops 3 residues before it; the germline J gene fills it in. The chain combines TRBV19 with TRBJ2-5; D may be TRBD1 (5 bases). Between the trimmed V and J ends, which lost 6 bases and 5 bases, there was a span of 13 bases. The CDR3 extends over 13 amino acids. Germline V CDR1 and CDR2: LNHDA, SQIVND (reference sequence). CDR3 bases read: TGTGCCAGTAGGCGAGGACCAGGGGAGACC. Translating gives CASRRGPGET. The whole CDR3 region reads CASRRGPGETQYF.

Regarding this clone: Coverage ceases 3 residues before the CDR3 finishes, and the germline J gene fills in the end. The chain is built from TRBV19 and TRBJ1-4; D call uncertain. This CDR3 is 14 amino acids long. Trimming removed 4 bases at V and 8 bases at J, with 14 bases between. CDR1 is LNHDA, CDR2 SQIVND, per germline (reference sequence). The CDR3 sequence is CASSNTQSREKLFF. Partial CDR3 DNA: TGTGCCAGTAGTAACACACAGAGCAGGGAAAAA.

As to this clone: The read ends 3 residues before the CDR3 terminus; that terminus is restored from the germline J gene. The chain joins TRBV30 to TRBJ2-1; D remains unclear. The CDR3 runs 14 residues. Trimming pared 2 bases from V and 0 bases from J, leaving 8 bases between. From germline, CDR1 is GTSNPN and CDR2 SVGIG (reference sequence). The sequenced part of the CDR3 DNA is TGTGCCTGGAGTCGGGTAGGCTCCTACAATGAG. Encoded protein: CAWSRVGSYNE. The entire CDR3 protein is CAWSRVGSYNEQFF. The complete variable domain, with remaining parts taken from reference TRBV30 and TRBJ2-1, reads SQTIHQWPATLVQPVGSPLSLECTVEGTSNPNLYWYRQAAGRGLQLLFYSVGIGQISSEVPQNLSASRPQDRQFILSSKKLLLSDSGFYLCAWSRVGSYNEQFFGPGTRLTVL.

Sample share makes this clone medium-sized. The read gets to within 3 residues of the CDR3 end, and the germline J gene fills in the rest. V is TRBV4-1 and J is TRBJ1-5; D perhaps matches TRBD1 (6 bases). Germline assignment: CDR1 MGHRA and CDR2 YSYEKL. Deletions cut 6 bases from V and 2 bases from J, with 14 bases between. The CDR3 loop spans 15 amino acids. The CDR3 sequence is CASRRQVVGNQPQHF. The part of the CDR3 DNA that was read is TGCGCCAGCAGACGACAGGTCGTCGGCAATCAGCCC.

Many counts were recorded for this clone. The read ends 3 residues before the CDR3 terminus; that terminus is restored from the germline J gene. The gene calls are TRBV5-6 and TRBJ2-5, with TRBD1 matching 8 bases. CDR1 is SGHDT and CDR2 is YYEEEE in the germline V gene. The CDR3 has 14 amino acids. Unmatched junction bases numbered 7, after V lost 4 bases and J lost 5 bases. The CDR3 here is CASSIRTGTETQYF. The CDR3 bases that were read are TGTGCCAGCAGCATACGGACAGGGACGGAGACC. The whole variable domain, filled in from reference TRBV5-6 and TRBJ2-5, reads DAGVTQSPTHLIKTRGQQVTLRCSPKSGHDTVSWYQQALGQGPQFIFQYYEEEERQRGNFPDRFSGHQFPNYSSELNVNALLLGDSALYLCASSIRTGTETQYFGPGTRLLVL.

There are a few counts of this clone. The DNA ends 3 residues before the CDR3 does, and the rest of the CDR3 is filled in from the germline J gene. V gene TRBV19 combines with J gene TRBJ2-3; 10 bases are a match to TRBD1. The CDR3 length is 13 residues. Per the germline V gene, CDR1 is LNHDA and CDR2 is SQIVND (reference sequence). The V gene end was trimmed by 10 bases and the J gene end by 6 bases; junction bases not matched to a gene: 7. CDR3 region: CATRQGAGDTQYF. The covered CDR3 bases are TGTGCCACCCGACAGGGGGCAGGGGATACG.

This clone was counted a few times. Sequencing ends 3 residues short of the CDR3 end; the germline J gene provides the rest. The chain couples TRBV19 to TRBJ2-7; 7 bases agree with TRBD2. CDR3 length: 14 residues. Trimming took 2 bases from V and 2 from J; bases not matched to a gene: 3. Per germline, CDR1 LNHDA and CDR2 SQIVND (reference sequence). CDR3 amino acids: CASSILAGAYEQYF. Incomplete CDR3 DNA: TGTGCCAGTAGTATACTCGCGGGAGCCTACGAG.